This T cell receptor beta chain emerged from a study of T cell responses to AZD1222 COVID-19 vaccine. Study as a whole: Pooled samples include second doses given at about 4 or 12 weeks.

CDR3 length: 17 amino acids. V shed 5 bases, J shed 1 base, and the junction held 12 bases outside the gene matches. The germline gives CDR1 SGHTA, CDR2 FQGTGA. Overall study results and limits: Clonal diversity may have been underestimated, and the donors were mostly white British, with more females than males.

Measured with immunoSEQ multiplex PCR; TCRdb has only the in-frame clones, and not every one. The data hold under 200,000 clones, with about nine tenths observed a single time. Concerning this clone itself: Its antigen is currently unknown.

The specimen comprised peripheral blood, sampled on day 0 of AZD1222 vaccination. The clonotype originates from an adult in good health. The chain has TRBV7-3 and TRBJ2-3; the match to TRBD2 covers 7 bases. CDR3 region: CASSPLHRSGGTDTQYF. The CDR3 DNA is TGTGCCAGCAGCCCCCTCCATCGCAGCGGGGGCACAGATACGCAGTATTTT.